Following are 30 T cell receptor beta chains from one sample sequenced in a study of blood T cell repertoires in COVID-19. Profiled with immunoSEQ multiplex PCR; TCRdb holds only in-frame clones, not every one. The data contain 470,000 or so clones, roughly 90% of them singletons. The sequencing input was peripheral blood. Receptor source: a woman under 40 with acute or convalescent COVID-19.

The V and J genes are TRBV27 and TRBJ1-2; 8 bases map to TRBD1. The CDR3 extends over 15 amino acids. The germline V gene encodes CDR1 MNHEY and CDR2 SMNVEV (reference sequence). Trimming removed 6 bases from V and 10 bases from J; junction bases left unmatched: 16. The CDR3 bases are TGTGCCAGCAGCCCCCTCGGGGAGGGACAGGTCCTCTACACCTTC. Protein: CASSPLGEGQVLYTF.

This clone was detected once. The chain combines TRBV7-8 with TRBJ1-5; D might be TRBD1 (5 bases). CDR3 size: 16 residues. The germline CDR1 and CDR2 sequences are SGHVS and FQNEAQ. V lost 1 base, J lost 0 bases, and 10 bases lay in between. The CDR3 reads CASSLELGDSNQPQHF. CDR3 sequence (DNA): TGTGCCAGCAGCTTAGAATTAGGGGATAGCAATCAGCCCCAGCATTTT.

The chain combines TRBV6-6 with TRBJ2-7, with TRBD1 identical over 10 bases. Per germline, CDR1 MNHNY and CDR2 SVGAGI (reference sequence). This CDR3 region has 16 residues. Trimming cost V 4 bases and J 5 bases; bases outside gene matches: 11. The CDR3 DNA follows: TGTGCCAGCAGTTCCTACCGGGACAGGGGAGTCCACGAGCAGTACTTC. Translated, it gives CASSSYRDRGVHEQYF.

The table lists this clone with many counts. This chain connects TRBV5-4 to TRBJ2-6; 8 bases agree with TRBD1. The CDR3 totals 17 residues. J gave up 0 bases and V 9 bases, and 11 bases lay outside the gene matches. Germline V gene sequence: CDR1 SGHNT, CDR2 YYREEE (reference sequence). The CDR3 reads CAIHTGGRSSGANVLTF. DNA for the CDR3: TGTGCCATCCACACAGGGGGTAGGTCCTCTGGGGCCAACGTCCTGACTTTC.

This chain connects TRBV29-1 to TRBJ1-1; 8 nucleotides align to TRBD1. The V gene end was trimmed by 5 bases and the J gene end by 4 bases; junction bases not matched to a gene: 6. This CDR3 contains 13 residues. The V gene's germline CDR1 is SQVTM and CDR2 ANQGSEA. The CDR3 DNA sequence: TGCAGCGTTACCGACAGGGGCCGCACTGAAGCTTTCTTT. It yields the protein CSVTDRGRTEAFF.

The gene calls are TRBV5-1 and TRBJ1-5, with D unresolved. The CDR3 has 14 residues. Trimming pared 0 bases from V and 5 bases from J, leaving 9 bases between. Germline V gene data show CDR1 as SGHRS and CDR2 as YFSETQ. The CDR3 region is CASSLGTTDQPQHF. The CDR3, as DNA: TGCGCCAGCAGCTTGGGAACCACGGATCAGCCCCAGCATTTT. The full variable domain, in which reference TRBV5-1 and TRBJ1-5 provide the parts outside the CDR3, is KAGVTQTPRYLIKTRGQQVTLSCSPISGHRSVSWYQQTPGQGLQFLFEYFSETQRNKGNFPGRFSGRQFSNSRSEMNVSTLELGDSALYLCASSLGTTDQPQHFGDGTRLSIL.

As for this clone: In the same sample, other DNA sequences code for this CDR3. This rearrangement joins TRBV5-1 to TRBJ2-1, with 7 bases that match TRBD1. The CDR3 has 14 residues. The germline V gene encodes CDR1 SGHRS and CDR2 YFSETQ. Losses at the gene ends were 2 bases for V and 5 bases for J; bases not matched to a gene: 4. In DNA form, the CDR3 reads TGCGCCAGCAGCTTCCGTCAGGGGGACAATGAGCAGTTCTTC. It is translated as CASSFRQGDNEQFF.

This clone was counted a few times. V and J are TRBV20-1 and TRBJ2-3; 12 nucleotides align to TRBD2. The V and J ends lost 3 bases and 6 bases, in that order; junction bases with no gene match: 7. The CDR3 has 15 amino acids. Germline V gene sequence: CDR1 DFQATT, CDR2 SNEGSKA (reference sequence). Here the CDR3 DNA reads TGCAGTGCTAGTGTGCGGCTAGCGGGGGGGGATACGCAGTATTTT. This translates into CSASVRLAGGDTQYF.

The CDR3 sequence: CASSSQGAEETQYF. The CDR3 nucleotides are TGCGCCAGCAGCTCACAGGGGGCTGAAGAGACCCAGTACTTC. This chain uses TRBV5-1 with TRBJ2-5; 9 bases fit TRBD1. Unmatched junction bases numbered 3, after V lost 3 bases and J lost 3 bases. Germline V CDR1 and CDR2: SGHRS, YFSETQ. The CDR3 has 14 residues.

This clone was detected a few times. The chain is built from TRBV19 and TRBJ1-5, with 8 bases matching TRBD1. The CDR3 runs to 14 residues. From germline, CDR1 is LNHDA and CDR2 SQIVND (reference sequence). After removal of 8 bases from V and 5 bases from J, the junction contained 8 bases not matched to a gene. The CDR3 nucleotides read TGTGCCAGTCATCCCAGGGGGCACGATCAGCCCCAGCATTTT. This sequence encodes CASHPRGHDQPQHF.

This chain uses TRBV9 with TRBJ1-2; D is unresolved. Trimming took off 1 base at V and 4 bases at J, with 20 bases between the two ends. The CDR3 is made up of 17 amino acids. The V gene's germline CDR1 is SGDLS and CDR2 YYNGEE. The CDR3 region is CASSVPILRGRGYGYTF. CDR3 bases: TGTGCCAGCAGCGTACCTATCCTCCGGGGTCGGGGCTATGGCTACACCTTC.

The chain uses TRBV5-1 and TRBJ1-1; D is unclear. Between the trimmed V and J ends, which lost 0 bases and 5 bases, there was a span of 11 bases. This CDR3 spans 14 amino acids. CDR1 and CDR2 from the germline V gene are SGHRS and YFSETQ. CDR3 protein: CASSLGTVPTEAFF. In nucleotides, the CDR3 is TGCGCCAGCAGCTTGGGTACGGTGCCTACTGAAGCTTTCTTT.

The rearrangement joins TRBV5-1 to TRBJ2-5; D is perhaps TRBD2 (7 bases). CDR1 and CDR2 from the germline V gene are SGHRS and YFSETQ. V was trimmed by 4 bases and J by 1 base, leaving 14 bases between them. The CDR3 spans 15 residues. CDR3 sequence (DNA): TGCGCCAGCAGCCGCGGGGGCGGACCCCAAGAGACCCAGTACTTC. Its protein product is CASSRGGGPQETQYF.

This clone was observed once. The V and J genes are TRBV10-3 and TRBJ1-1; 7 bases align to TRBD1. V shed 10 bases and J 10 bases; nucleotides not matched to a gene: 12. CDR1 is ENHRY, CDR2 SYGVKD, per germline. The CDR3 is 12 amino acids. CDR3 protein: CATGGQLNLAFF. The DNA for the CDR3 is TGTGCCACAGGGGGACAACTAAATTTAGCTTTCTTT.

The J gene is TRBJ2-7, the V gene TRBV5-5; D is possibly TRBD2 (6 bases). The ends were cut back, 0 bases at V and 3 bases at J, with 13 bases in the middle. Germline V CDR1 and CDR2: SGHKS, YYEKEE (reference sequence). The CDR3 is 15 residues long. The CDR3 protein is CASSLALLRGYEQYF. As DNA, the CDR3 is TGTGCCAGCAGCTTGGCACTTCTGCGGGGCTACGAGCAGTACTTC.

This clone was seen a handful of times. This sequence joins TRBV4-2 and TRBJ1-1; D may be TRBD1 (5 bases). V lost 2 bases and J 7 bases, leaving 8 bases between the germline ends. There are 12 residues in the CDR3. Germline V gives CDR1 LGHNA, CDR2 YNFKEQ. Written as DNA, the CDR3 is TGTGCCAGCAGCCAAAGGGGTTTTGAAGCTTTCTTT. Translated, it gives CASSQRGFEAFF.

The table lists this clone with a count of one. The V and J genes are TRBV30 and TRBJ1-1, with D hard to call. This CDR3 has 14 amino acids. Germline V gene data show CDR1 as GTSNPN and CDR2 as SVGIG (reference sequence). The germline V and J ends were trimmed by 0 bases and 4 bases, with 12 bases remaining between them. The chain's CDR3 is CAWSVEGVGTEAFF. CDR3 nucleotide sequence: TGTGCCTGGAGTGTAGAGGGAGTCGGCACTGAAGCTTTCTTT.

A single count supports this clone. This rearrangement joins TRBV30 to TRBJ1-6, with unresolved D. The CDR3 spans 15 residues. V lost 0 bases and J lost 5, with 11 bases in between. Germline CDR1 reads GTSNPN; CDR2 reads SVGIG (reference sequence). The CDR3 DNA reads TGTGCCTGGAGTGTACCCAGGAATGATAATTCACCCCTCCACTTT. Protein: CAWSVPRNDNSPLHF.

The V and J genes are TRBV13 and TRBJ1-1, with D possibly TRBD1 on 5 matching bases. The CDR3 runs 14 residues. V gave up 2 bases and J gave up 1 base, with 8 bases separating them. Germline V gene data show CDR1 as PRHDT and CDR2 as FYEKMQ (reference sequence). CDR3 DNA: TGTGCCAGCAGCTTATCGGGGGGGAACACTGAAGCTTTCTTT. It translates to CASSLSGGNTEAFF.

The CDR3 loop is CAWSSSYTGELFF. The CDR3 DNA reads as TGTGCCTGGAGTTCCTCTTACACCGGGGAGCTGTTTTTT. The chain combines TRBV30 with TRBJ2-2; no clear D gene. Trimming left V 2 bases short and J 3 bases short, with 7 bases between. CDR1 GTSNPN and CDR2 SVGIG come from the germline V gene (reference sequence). The CDR3 has 13 residues. Full variable domain (outside the CDR3, taken from reference TRBV30 and TRBJ2-2): SQTIHQWPATLVQPVGSPLSLECTVEGTSNPNLYWYRQAAGRGLQLLFYSVGIGQISSEVPQNLSASRPQDRQFILSSKKLLLSDSGFYLCAWSSSYTGELFFGEGSRLTVL.

The CDR3, as DNA: TGCGCCAGCAGCCAAGGGCGGGGCGAGGATGAGCAGTTCTTC. Its translation: CASSQGRGEDEQFF. This chain links TRBV5-1 with TRBJ2-1, with TRBD2 as a possible D gene (6 bases). The V gene's germline CDR1 is SGHRS and CDR2 YFSETQ. The CDR3 contains 14 residues. With 4 bases removed from V and 8 bases from J, the gap between germline ends came to 16 bases. The full variable domain, completed using reference TRBV5-1 and TRBJ2-1, is KAGVTQTPRYLIKTRGQQVTLSCSPISGHRSVSWYQQTPGQGLQFLFEYFSETQRNKGNFPGRFSGRQFSNSRSEMNVSTLELGDSALYLCASSQGRGEDEQFFGPGTRLTVL.

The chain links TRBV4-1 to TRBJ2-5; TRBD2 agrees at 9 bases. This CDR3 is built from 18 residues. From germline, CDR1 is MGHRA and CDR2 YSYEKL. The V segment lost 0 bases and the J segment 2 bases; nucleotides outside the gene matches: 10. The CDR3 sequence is CASSQEVGSGGPQETQYF. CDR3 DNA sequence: TGCGCCAGCAGCCAAGAAGTTGGTAGCGGGGGCCCACAAGAGACCCAGTACTTC.

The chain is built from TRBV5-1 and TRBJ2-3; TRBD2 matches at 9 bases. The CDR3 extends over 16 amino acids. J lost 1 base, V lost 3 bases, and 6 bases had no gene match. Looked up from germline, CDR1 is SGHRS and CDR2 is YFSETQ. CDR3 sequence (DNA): TGCGCCAGCAGCTACGGCGGGGGGGGCGGCACAGATACGCAGTATTTT. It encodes CASSYGGGGGTDTQYF.

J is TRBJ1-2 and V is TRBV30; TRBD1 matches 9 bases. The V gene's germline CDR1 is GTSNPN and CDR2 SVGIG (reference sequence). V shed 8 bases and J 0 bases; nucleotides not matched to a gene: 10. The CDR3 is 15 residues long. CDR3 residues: CARRDRASANYGYTF. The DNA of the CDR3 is TGTGCCCGCCGGGACAGGGCAAGTGCTAACTATGGCTACACCTTC. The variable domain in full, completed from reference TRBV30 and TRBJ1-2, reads SQTIHQWPATLVQPVGSPLSLECTVEGTSNPNLYWYRQAAGRGLQLLFYSVGIGQISSEVPQNLSASRPQDRQFILSSKKLLLSDSGFYLCARRDRASANYGYTFGSGTRLTVV.

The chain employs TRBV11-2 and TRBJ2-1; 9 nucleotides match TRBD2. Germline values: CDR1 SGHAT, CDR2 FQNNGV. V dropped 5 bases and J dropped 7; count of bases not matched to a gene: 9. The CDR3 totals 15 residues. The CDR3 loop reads CASSRPGRGGNEQFF. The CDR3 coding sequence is TGTGCCAGCAGCCGCCCGGGGCGGGGGGGGAATGAGCAGTTCTTC. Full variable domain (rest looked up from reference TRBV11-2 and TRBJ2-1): EAGVAQSPRYKIIEKRQSVAFWCNPISGHATLYWYQQILGQGPKLLIQFQNNGVVDDSQLPKDRFSAERLKGVDSTLKIQPAKLEDSAVYLCASSRPGRGGNEQFFGPGTRLTVL.

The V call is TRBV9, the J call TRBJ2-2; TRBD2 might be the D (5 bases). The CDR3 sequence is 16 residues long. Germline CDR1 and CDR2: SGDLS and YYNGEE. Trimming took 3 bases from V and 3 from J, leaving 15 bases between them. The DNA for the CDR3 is TGTGCCAGCAGCGGGTCTGGGGAGCCTGACACCGGGGAGCTGTTTTTT. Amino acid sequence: CASSGSGEPDTGELFF.

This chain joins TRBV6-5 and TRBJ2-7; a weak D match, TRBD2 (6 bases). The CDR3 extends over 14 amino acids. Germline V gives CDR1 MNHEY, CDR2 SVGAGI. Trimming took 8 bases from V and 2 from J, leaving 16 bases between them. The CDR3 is CASRRGAAAYEQYF. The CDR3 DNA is TGTGCCAGCCGGAGGGGAGCGGCGGCCTACGAGCAGTACTTC.

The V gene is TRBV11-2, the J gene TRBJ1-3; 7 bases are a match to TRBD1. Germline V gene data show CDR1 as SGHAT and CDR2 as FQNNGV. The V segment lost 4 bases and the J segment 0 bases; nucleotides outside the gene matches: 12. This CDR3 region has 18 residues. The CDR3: CASSSPPRTGSSGNTIYF. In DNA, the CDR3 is TGTGCCAGCAGCTCTCCCCCGCGGACAGGCAGCTCTGGAAACACCATATATTTT.

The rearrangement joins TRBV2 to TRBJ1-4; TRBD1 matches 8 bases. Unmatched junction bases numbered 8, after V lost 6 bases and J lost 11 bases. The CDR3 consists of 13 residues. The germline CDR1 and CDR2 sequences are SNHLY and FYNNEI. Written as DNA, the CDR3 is TGTGCCAGCAGGGCCGACAGGGGAGAGAAACTGTTTTTT. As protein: CASRADRGEKLFF. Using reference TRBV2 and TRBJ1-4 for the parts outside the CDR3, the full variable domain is EPEVTQTPSHQVTQMGQEVILRCVPISNHLYFYWYRQILGQKVEFLVSFYNNEISEKSEIFDDQFSVERPDGSNFTLKIRSTKLEDSAMYFCASRADRGEKLFFGSGTQLSVL.

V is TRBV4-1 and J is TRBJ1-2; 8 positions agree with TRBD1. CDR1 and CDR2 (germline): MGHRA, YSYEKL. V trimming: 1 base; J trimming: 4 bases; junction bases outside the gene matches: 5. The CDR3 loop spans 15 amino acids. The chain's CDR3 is CASSQVEGQGYGYTF. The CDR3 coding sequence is TGCGCCAGCAGCCAAGTGGAAGGACAGGGCTATGGCTACACCTTC.